A single sample gave rise to the 28 T cell receptor beta chains below, sequenced in a study of blood T cell repertoires in COVID-19. Profiled with immunoSEQ multiplex PCR; TCRdb holds only in-frame clones, not every one. The table shows roughly 41,000 clones, with around 90% occurring only once. Sequencing was carried out using peripheral blood. The receptors originated from a human donor in a cohort sampled during active COVID-19.

This chain uses TRBV9 with TRBJ1-4; tentative D call: TRBD1 (5 bases). Trimming left V 4 bases short and J 7 bases short, with 17 bases between. Germline assignment: CDR1 SGDLS and CDR2 YYNGEE. The CDR3 is made up of 15 amino acids. Here the CDR3 reads CASSSSGTRGEKLFF. In DNA form, the CDR3 reads TGTGCCAGCAGCTCTAGCGGGACGAGAGGTGAAAAACTGTTTTTT.

Turning to this clone: One end of the junction varies from germline; a read error may be responsible. This chain joins TRBV5-6 and TRBJ2-5; the D is unclear. There are 14 residues in the CDR3. Germline CDR1 SGHDT, CDR2 YYEEEE. The CDR3 loop is CASSLSIPREAQYF. CDR3 DNA sequence: TGTGCCAGCAGCTTGTCTATCCCAAGAGAGGCCCAGTACTTC.

The chain combines TRBV5-1 with TRBJ2-7; unclear D gene. Trimming shortened V by 4 bases and J by 5 bases, and 13 bases separated the two germline ends. Germline CDR1 and CDR2: SGHRS and YFSETQ. The CDR3 sequence is 13 residues long. The CDR3 bases are TGCGCCAGCAGCCCCGGTACTGTGAACGAGCAGTACTTC. Its translation: CASSPGTVNEQYF. Using reference TRBV5-1 and TRBJ2-7 for the parts outside the CDR3, the full variable domain is KAGVTQTPRYLIKTRGQQVTLSCSPISGHRSVSWYQQTPGQGLQFLFEYFSETQRNKGNFPGRFSGRQFSNSRSEMNVSTLELGDSALYLCASSPGTVNEQYFGPGTRLTVT.

The chain combines TRBV7-8 with TRBJ2-7; D is unresolved. From germline, CDR1 is SGHVS and CDR2 FQNEAQ. CDR3 size: 15 residues. V lost 0 bases and J lost 6, with 15 bases in between. CDR3 in DNA: TGTGCCAGCAGCTTAGCTTTTTATGGGTCGGGCGAGCAGTACTTC. Amino acid sequence: CASSLAFYGSGEQYF.

The rearrangement joins TRBV12-3 or TRBV12-4 to TRBJ1-2; D remains unclear. Deletions cut 5 bases from V and 0 bases from J, with 4 bases between. This CDR3 is built from 12 residues. The CDR3 here is CASSHTNYGYTF. The CDR3 coding sequence is TGTGCCAGCAGTCACACTAACTATGGCTACACCTTC.

The chain employs TRBV19 and TRBJ2-7; D uncertain. In germline, CDR1 is LNHDA, CDR2 SQIVND (reference sequence). V gave up 1 base and J gave up 2 bases, with 9 bases separating them. The CDR3 runs 14 residues. In DNA, the CDR3 is TGTGCCAGTAGTATAGGGTATGGCACCTACGAGCAGTACTTC. Translating it yields CASSIGYGTYEQYF.

The J gene is TRBJ1-2, the V gene TRBV6-2 or TRBV6-3, with 8 bases matching TRBD1. The CDR3 has 17 amino acids. Germline CDR1 and CDR2: MNHEY and SVGEGT. V was pared by 5 bases and J by 1 base, with 12 bases of the junction left unmatched. For the CDR3, the DNA is TGTGCCAGCAGTATAAATCGCCCAGGGGGCGGTAACTATGGCTACACCTTC. The encoded protein is CASSINRPGGGNYGYTF.

V usage is TRBV7-8 and J usage is TRBJ2-7; 8 bases line up with TRBD1. This CDR3 spans 16 amino acids. The germline gives CDR1 SGHVS, CDR2 FQNEAQ. V was clipped by 5 bases and J by 3 bases; unmatched bases: 12. The CDR3 loop is CASSRRSGQAFYEQYF. In DNA, the CDR3 is TGTGCCAGCAGCCGGAGGTCGGGACAGGCCTTCTACGAGCAGTACTTC.

The chain recombines TRBV10-3 with TRBJ2-7; D may be TRBD1 (5 bases). V was clipped by 3 bases and J by 1 base, with 13 bases between them. CDR3 length: 15 residues. CDR1 and CDR2 from the germline V gene are ENHRY and SYGVKD. In DNA, the CDR3 is TGTGCCATCAGTGATATAGGGGCTTCTTCCTACGAGCAGTACTTC. Its translation: CAISDIGASSYEQYF.

This clone was detected only once. The chain's CDR3 is CASSFYRKAVSQMDTQYF. As DNA, the CDR3 is TGTGCCAGCAGTTTTTACCGTAAGGCGGTGTCCCAAATGGATACGCAGTATTTT. This sequence joins TRBV27 and TRBJ2-3; D not certain. Per the germline V gene, CDR1 is MNHEY and CDR2 is SMNVEV (reference sequence). This CDR3 has 18 residues. Trimming left V 3 bases short and J 6 bases short, with 25 bases between.

The table lists this clone with a few counts. The chain's CDR3 is CASSLGGSTEAFF. CDR3 sequence (DNA): TGTGCCAGCAGTTTGGGGGGGAGCACTGAAGCTTTCTTT. The chain recombines TRBV27 with TRBJ1-1; maybe TRBD1 (5 bases). The V end was cut by 3 bases, the J end by 4 bases, with 9 bases between. This CDR3 has 13 residues. Germline CDR1 MNHEY, CDR2 SMNVEV (reference sequence).

The chain is built from TRBV2 and TRBJ2-5, with TRBD1 matching over 7 bases. CDR1 and CDR2 (germline): SNHLY, FYNNEI. J lost 2 bases, V lost 7 bases, and 7 bases had no gene match. The CDR3 spans 14 residues. The CDR3 region is CASIRDRPQETQYF. In nucleotides, the CDR3 is TGTGCCAGCATCCGGGACAGACCTCAAGAGACCCAGTACTTC.

Only one count was recorded for this clone. The genes are TRBV18 and TRBJ2-7; 8 nucleotides match TRBD2. Germline CDR1 and CDR2: KGHSH and LQKENI. V trimming: 0 bases; J trimming: 0 bases; junction bases outside the gene matches: 10. The CDR3 loop spans 18 amino acids. CDR3 DNA: TGTGCCAGCTCACCACCGCGCGTGGGAGCGGGGGACTCCTACGAGCAGTACTTC. Protein sequence: CASSPPRVGAGDSYEQYF.

The rearrangement joins TRBV7-3 to TRBJ2-2, with 14 bases that match TRBD2. V was pared by 4 bases and J by 0 bases, with 13 bases of the junction left unmatched. Germline values: CDR1 SGHTA, CDR2 FQGTGA. The CDR3 length is 21 residues. CDR3 in amino acids: CASSSRLAGGPILSNTGELFF. In DNA form, the CDR3 reads TGTGCCAGCAGCTCACGACTAGCGGGAGGGCCTATTCTTTCGAACACCGGGGAGCTGTTTTTT. Full variable domain (remainder filled in from reference TRBV7-3 and TRBJ2-2): GAGVSQTPSNKVTEKGKYVELRCDPISGHTALYWYRQSLGQGPEFLIYFQGTGAADDSGLPNDRFFAVRPEGSVSTLKIQRTERGDSAVYLCASSSRLAGGPILSNTGELFFGEGSRLTVL.

This clone showed up just a few times. The chain is built from TRBV10-3 and TRBJ2-2; 13 nucleotides agree with TRBD2. The V and J ends lost 10 bases and 7 bases, in that order; junction bases with no gene match: 9. The CDR3 has 15 amino acids. CDR1 and CDR2 (germline): ENHRY, SYGVKD. CDR3 DNA sequence: TGTGCCAGCCAGGGACTAGCGGGAAAGGGCGGGGAGCTGTTTTTT. Protein product: CASQGLAGKGGELFF.

V usage is TRBV29-1 and J usage is TRBJ2-7, with D possibly being TRBD2 (5 bases). The CDR3 spans 12 residues. The V end was cut by 3 bases, the J end by 5 bases, with 11 bases between. The germline gives CDR1 SQVTM, CDR2 ANQGSEA. CDR3 sequence (DNA): TGCAGCGTTGACATTCGAGGGCACGAGCAGTACTTC. It translates to CSVDIRGHEQYF.

A single count supports this clone. The V gene is TRBV28, the J gene TRBJ2-7; the match to TRBD2 covers 9 bases. Germline CDR1 and CDR2: MDHEN and SYDVKM. V lost 6 bases, J lost 9 bases, and 6 bases stayed unmatched. This CDR3 is 12 amino acids long. The CDR3 nucleotides read TGTGCCAGCAGCGGCGGGAGGGCCCTGCAGTACTTC. Translated: CASSGGRALQYF.

This clone was seen a single time. The chain combines TRBV5-1 with TRBJ2-7; a weak D match, TRBD1 (6 bases). The CDR3 is made up of 15 amino acids. V lost 4 bases, J lost 0 bases, and 14 bases lay in between. CDR1 is SGHRS, CDR2 YFSETQ, per germline. Here the CDR3 DNA reads TGCGCCAGCAGCCATGGACAGCTGAACTCCTACGAGCAGTACTTC. Translation: CASSHGQLNSYEQYF.

By sample share, this clone is medium-sized. This chain uses TRBV6-1 with TRBJ2-1; 9 nucleotides agree with TRBD1. Unmatched junction bases numbered 5, after V lost 2 bases and J lost 6 bases. Germline CDR1 MNHNS, CDR2 SASEGT. The CDR3 has 15 amino acids. In DNA form, the CDR3 reads TGTGCCAGCAGTGAATTCATGGGACAGGGCAATGAGCAGTTCTTC. Its protein is CASSEFMGQGNEQFF.

CDR3 amino acids: CASSVATGGDGYTF. The CDR3 DNA reads as TGTGCCAGCAGCGTAGCAACAGGGGGCGATGGCTACACCTTC. The rearrangement joins TRBV9 to TRBJ1-2; 9 bases match TRBD1. The CDR3 totals 14 residues. Germline loops: CDR1 SGDLS, CDR2 YYNGEE. V gave up 0 bases and J gave up 6 bases; unmatched junction bases: 3.

The chain recombines TRBV7-9 with TRBJ1-5, with 8 bases that match TRBD1. Germline trimming cut 1 base from V and 3 bases from J; bases unmatched to any gene: 5. There are 16 residues in the CDR3. Germline V gene data show CDR1 as SEHNR and CDR2 as FQNEAQ (reference sequence). The CDR3 reads CASSLGGQGDNQPQHF. In DNA form, the CDR3 reads TGTGCCAGCAGCTTAGGCGGACAGGGCGACAATCAGCCCCAGCATTTT. Together with reference TRBV7-9 and TRBJ1-5, the CDR3 gives the full variable domain: DTGVSQNPRHKITKRGQNVTFRCDPISEHNRLYWYRQTLGQGPEFLTYFQNEAQLEKSRLLSDRFSAERPKGSFSTLEIQRTEQGDSAMYLCASSLGGQGDNQPQHFGDGTRLSIL.

The chain combines TRBV28 with TRBJ1-2; perhaps TRBD1 as D (5 bases). The germline CDR1 and CDR2 sequences are MDHEN and SYDVKM. The CDR3 has 13 residues. V lost 11 bases and J lost 4, with 17 bases in between. The CDR3, as DNA: TGTGCCGCAGGCGTCGTGGGGGGCTATGGCTACACCTTC. It translates to CAAGVVGGYGYTF.

The chain is built from TRBV24-1 and TRBJ1-5; tentatively, D is TRBD1 (5 bases). Trimming removed 12 bases from V and 4 bases from J, with 15 bases in between. From germline, CDR1 is KGHDR and CDR2 SFDVKD. CDR3 length: 13 amino acids. CDR3: CASSFGANQPQHF. The CDR3 region has the DNA TGTGCCTCCTCATTTGGGGCTAATCAGCCCCAGCATTTT.

The CDR3 region is CASSARGDEGTEAFF. CDR3 bases: TGTGCCAGCAGCGCCAGGGGGGACGAGGGTACTGAAGCTTTCTTT. V is TRBV9 and J is TRBJ1-1; the match to TRBD1 covers 7 bases. The V gene end was trimmed by 3 bases and the J gene end by 5 bases; junction bases not matched to a gene: 10. The CDR3 is 15 residues long. In germline, CDR1 is SGDLS, CDR2 YYNGEE.

The rearrangement joins TRBV30 to TRBJ2-5, with TRBD2 matching 11 bases. This CDR3 is 14 amino acids long. The V gene end was trimmed by 3 bases and the J gene end by 3 bases; junction bases not matched to a gene: 3. Germline lookup yields CDR1 GTSNPN and CDR2 SVGIG (reference sequence). This chain's CDR3 is CAWRAGLAEETQYF. CDR3 bases: TGTGCCTGGAGGGCGGGACTAGCGGAAGAGACCCAGTACTTC.

The chain is built from TRBV7-3 and TRBJ1-1; 10 nucleotides agree with TRBD1. Trimming cost V 4 bases and J 1 base; bases outside gene matches: 6. The CDR3 extends over 16 amino acids. The V gene's germline CDR1 is SGHTA and CDR2 FQGTGA. The CDR3 DNA follows: TGTGCCAGCAGCTCCCCGGGACAGGGGTCGAACACTGAAGCTTTCTTT. Translating gives CASSSPGQGSNTEAFF.

The J gene is TRBJ1-5, the V gene TRBV27; D gene unclear. Germline values: CDR1 MNHEY, CDR2 SMNVEV (reference sequence). This CDR3 has 13 residues. The V gene lost 4 bases and the J gene lost 0 bases, with 4 bases spanning the gap. CDR3 loop: CASSSFSNQPQHF. The CDR3 bases are TGTGCCAGCAGTTCCTTTAGCAATCAGCCCCAGCATTTT.

This clone was observed a few times. The chain has TRBV7-6 and TRBJ2-7, with TRBD2 identical over 9 bases. The CDR3 runs 16 residues. V trimming: 0 bases; J trimming: 2 bases; junction bases outside the gene matches: 5. Germline loops: CDR1 SGHVS, CDR2 FNYEAQ. The CDR3 nucleotides are TGTGCCAGCAGCTTAGCGGTAGCGGGAGTTGCCTACGAGCAGTACTTC. The encoded protein is CASSLAVAGVAYEQYF.